Below are 27 T cell receptor beta chains sequenced from a single sample in a study of blood T cell repertoires in COVID-19. Clones were sequenced by immunoSEQ multiplex PCR, and TCRdb holds only the in-frame ones, with some missing. The sample holds around 180,000 clones, about 85% seen once. Sequencing input: peripheral blood. These receptors were collected from a man aged 55 to 70 with acute or convalescent COVID-19.

This chain links TRBV3-1 (or the pseudogene TRBV3-2) with TRBJ2-1; no clear D. Trimming removed 3 bases from V and 0 bases from J, with 12 bases in between. The CDR3 length is 16 residues. The germline V gene encodes CDR1 LGHDT and CDR2 YNNKEL (reference sequence). DNA of the CDR3: TGTGCCAGCAGCCACGCCACTCTCCACTCCTACAATGAGCAGTTCTTC. Amino acids: CASSHATLHSYNEQFF.

The rearrangement uses TRBV24-1 and TRBJ1-5; a possible D gene is TRBD1 (6 bases). This CDR3 is built from 13 residues. The V gene's germline CDR1 is KGHDR and CDR2 SFDVKD. V was clipped by 9 bases and J by 0 bases, with 8 bases between them. The CDR3 sequence is CATGQYSNQPQHF. In DNA, the CDR3 is TGTGCCACCGGACAGTATAGCAATCAGCCCCAGCATTTT.

This clone occurred once. This sequence joins TRBV30 and TRBJ1-2; the D gene is possibly TRBD1 (5 bases). CDR3 length: 15 amino acids. Trimming shortened V by 0 bases and J by 1 base, and 12 bases separated the two germline ends. Germline V gene sequence: CDR1 GTSNPN, CDR2 SVGIG (reference sequence). CDR3 nucleotides: TGTGCCTGGAGTGTGCGGGGGGTTTATAACTATGGCTACACCTTC. This encodes CAWSVRGVYNYGYTF.

The gene calls are TRBV7-9 and TRBJ1-2; no clear D gene. The germline V gene has CDR1 SEHNR and CDR2 FQNEAQ (reference sequence). Trimming cost V 5 bases and J 2 bases, with 18 bases left between them. The CDR3 has 16 amino acids. CDR3 loop: CASSRISTQENYGYTF. The CDR3 nucleotides read TGTGCCAGCAGCCGAATATCAACCCAGGAAAACTATGGCTACACCTTC.

As for this clone: The same CDR3 also results from other DNA sequences found in this sample. The V call is TRBV28, the J call TRBJ1-1; D unresolved. V was shortened by 3 bases and J by 1 base, with 6 bases between the two germline ends. Germline V CDR1 and CDR2: MDHEN, SYDVKM. The CDR3 runs 13 residues. The CDR3 sequence is CASSFRQNTEAFF. The CDR3 DNA sequence: TGTGCCAGCAGTTTCAGGCAGAACACTGAAGCTTTCTTT. Together with reference TRBV28 and TRBJ1-1, the CDR3 gives the full variable domain: DVKVTQSSRYLVKRTGEKVFLECVQDMDHENMFWYRQDPGLGLRLIYFSYDVKMKEKGDIPEGYSVSREKKERFSLILESASTNQTSMYLCASSFRQNTEAFFGQGTRLTVV.

V is TRBV30 and J is TRBJ2-2; 9 bases are a match to TRBD1. The V and J ends lost 3 bases and 7 bases, in that order; junction bases with no gene match: 6. The germline V gene encodes CDR1 GTSNPN and CDR2 SVGIG (reference sequence). The CDR3 has 14 amino acids. The CDR3 nucleotides are TGTGCCTGGAGCGAACAGGGGGCTGGCGGGGAGCTGTTTTTT. Amino acid sequence: CAWSEQGAGGELFF. The whole variable domain, filled in from reference TRBV30 and TRBJ2-2, reads SQTIHQWPATLVQPVGSPLSLECTVEGTSNPNLYWYRQAAGRGLQLLFYSVGIGQISSEVPQNLSASRPQDRQFILSSKKLLLSDSGFYLCAWSEQGAGGELFFGEGSRLTVL.

This chain links TRBV11-2 with TRBJ2-1, with D perhaps matching TRBD1 (5 bases). The CDR3 runs 15 residues. With 4 bases removed from V and 0 bases from J, the gap between germline ends came to 10 bases. Germline CDR1 is SGHAT and CDR2 is FQNNGV. The CDR3, as DNA: TGTGCCAGCAGCTACGTGGGGCTCTCCTACAATGAGCAGTTCTTC. Residues: CASSYVGLSYNEQFF.

The chain uses TRBV7-2 and TRBJ1-5, with a weak D call TRBD1 (5 bases). V lost 4 bases, J lost 4 bases, and 8 bases lay in between. The germline V gene encodes CDR1 SGHTA and CDR2 FQGNSA. CDR3 size: 13 residues. CDR3: CASSSTENQPQHF. DNA of the CDR3: TGTGCCAGCAGCTCGACAGAGAATCAGCCCCAGCATTTT.

The chain employs TRBV7-7 and TRBJ1-5; D uncertain. The CDR3 is made up of 16 amino acids. Germline lookup yields CDR1 SSHAT and CDR2 FNYEAQ (reference sequence). Trimming stripped 1 base from V and 2 bases from J, with 12 bases between. The CDR3 region has the DNA TGTGCCAGCAGCTTAGAAGGAGGAACGGGCAATCAGCCCCAGCATTTT. Translated, it gives CASSLEGGTGNQPQHF. Full variable domain (missing parts from reference TRBV7-7 and TRBJ1-5): GAGVSQSPRYKVTKRGQDVTLRCDPISSHATLYWYQQALGQGPEFLTYFNYEAQPDKSGLPSDRFSAERPEGSISTLTIQRTEQRDSAMYRCASSLEGGTGNQPQHFGDGTRLSIL.

The chain carries TRBV6-5 and TRBJ2-1; the match to TRBD2 covers 13 bases. CDR1 is MNHEY, CDR2 SVGAGI, per germline. This CDR3 has 15 amino acids. V trimming: 6 bases; J trimming: 9 bases; junction bases outside the gene matches: 8. In nucleotides, the CDR3 is TGTGCCAGCAGGGGAACTAGCGGGAGGGCCGTTGAGCAGTTCTTC. This gives the protein CASRGTSGRAVEQFF.

The chain employs TRBV7-9 and TRBJ2-5, with D possibly TRBD2 on 8 matching bases. The CDR3 has 14 residues. Trimming removed 8 bases from V and 5 bases from J, with 18 bases in between. Germline V gives CDR1 SEHNR, CDR2 FQNEAQ (reference sequence). The CDR3 loop is CASRPGGGWETQYF. In DNA form, the CDR3 reads TGTGCCAGCCGACCGGGAGGGGGCTGGGAGACCCAGTACTTC.

This clone was seen a handful of times. The chain couples TRBV27 to TRBJ1-2, with 7 bases lining up with TRBD1. V was clipped by 4 bases and J by 3 bases; unmatched bases: 5. CDR1 MNHEY and CDR2 SMNVEV come from the germline V gene (reference sequence). The CDR3 consists of 14 residues. In DNA form, the CDR3 reads TGTGCCAGCAGTTCTCGACAGGGTGACTATGGCTACACCTTC. This translates into CASSSRQGDYGYTF.

This clone was seen just once. This chain connects TRBV5-1 to TRBJ2-2, with 7 bases aligning to TRBD1. This CDR3 has 14 amino acids. Losses at the gene ends were 4 bases for V and 7 bases for J; bases not matched to a gene: 7. The germline gives CDR1 SGHRS, CDR2 YFSETQ. The CDR3 loop reads CASSTDRVVGELFF. DNA for the CDR3: TGCGCCAGCAGCACTGACAGGGTGGTCGGGGAGCTGTTTTTT.

The chain recombines TRBV3-1 (or the pseudogene TRBV3-2) with TRBJ1-6, with 9 bases that match TRBD1. Trimming took 6 bases from V and 0 from J; bases not matched to a gene: 3. CDR3 length equals 16 residues. CDR1 LGHDT and CDR2 YNNKEL come from the germline V gene (reference sequence). The CDR3 region has the DNA TGTGCCAGCAGAGACAGGGGGAACTCCTATAATTCACCCCTCCACTTT. It yields the protein CASRDRGNSYNSPLHF.

CDR3 DNA sequence: TGTGCCAGCAGGAAAAGCGGGGGCCCCATAGACCAGTACTTC. Protein: CASRKSGGPIDQYF. The rearrangement uses TRBV6-5 and TRBJ2-5; 8 bases match TRBD2. The J segment lost 10 bases and the V segment lost 6 bases, leaving 13 bases of the junction unmatched. The CDR3 is 14 amino acids. Looked up from germline, CDR1 is MNHEY and CDR2 is SVGAGI.

J is TRBJ1-2 and V is TRBV29-1; tentatively, D is TRBD1 (6 bases). V was cut by 3 bases and J by 6 bases, with 14 bases left in between. The CDR3 spans 13 residues. Looked up from germline, CDR1 is SQVTM and CDR2 is ANQGSEA. The CDR3 reads CSVDRDNTNGYTF. CDR3 DNA sequence: TGCAGCGTTGACCGGGACAATACTAATGGCTACACCTTC.

This sequence joins TRBV29-1 and TRBJ2-2, with D perhaps TRBD2 (5 bases). Germline loops: CDR1 SQVTM, CDR2 ANQGSEA. Trimming removed 5 bases from V and 0 bases from J, with 10 bases in between. This CDR3 spans 14 amino acids. The CDR3 loop is CSVTGVPNTGELFF. The CDR3 DNA follows: TGCAGCGTTACCGGGGTCCCGAACACCGGGGAGCTGTTTTTT.

The genes are TRBV7-2 and TRBJ1-4; 8 nucleotides line up with TRBD1. Losses at the gene ends were 5 bases for V and 13 bases for J; bases not matched to a gene: 12. The CDR3 has 14 residues. The germline gives CDR1 SGHTA, CDR2 FQGNSA. The CDR3 DNA reads as TGTGCCAGCAGCCCTAAGACAGGGGCAAGTACACTGTTTTTT. This gives the protein CASSPKTGASTLFF.

V is TRBV4-3 and J is TRBJ2-2, with D possibly TRBD2 on 6 matching bases. Between the trimmed V and J ends, which lost 9 bases and 6 bases, there was a span of 14 bases. Germline V gene data show CDR1 as LGHNA and CDR2 as YSLEER. This CDR3 comprises 13 residues. The CDR3 region has the DNA TGCGCCAGGTACTCGGCGGGACCCGGGGAGCTGTTTTTT. Amino acid sequence: CARYSAGPGELFF.

The chain carries TRBV5-1 and TRBJ2-7, with D tentatively TRBD2 (6 bases). The V end was cut by 0 bases, the J end by 7 bases, with 17 bases between. This CDR3 contains 15 residues. Germline assignment: CDR1 SGHRS and CDR2 YFSETQ. Written as DNA, the CDR3 is TGCGCCAGCAGCTTGGAAGGAGGGCCCGGGGATGAGCAGTACTTC. Its protein is CASSLEGGPGDEQYF.

This chain joins TRBV5-1 and TRBJ1-2; 7 nucleotides agree with TRBD1. J was trimmed by 4 bases and V by 3 bases; bases with no gene match: 6. The CDR3 length is 14 residues. Germline CDR1 is SGHRS and CDR2 is YFSETQ. CDR3 sequence (DNA): TGCGCCAGCAGCTCCCAAGGGACAGTCTATGGCTACACCTTC. Encoded protein: CASSSQGTVYGYTF.

The gene calls are TRBV6-5 and TRBJ1-4; no clear D. Germline CDR1 is MNHEY and CDR2 is SVGAGI. The CDR3 has 12 amino acids. The V and J ends lost 6 bases and 10 bases respectively, with 12 bases between them. In DNA form, the CDR3 reads TGTGCCAGCAGCTTACGAAGAGGAAAACTGTTTTTT. Protein product: CASSLRRGKLFF.

The rearrangement joins TRBV7-2 to TRBJ1-2, with TRBD1 matching over 8 bases. Germline trimming cut 5 bases from V and 7 bases from J; bases unmatched to any gene: 6. This CDR3 has 13 residues. Germline values: CDR1 SGHTA, CDR2 FQGNSA. CDR3 coding DNA: TGTGCCAGCAGCGAAACTGACAGGGGTGGCTACACCTTC. Its protein is CASSETDRGGYTF.

The CDR3 region is CASSPEGLANYGYTF. The DNA of the CDR3 is TGTGCCAGCTCACCAGAGGGATTAGCTAACTATGGCTACACCTTC. The rearrangement joins TRBV18 to TRBJ1-2, with D unclear. CDR1 is KGHSH and CDR2 is LQKENI in the germline V gene. The CDR3 loop spans 15 amino acids. Trimming shortened V by 2 bases and J by 0 bases, and 10 bases separated the two germline ends.

The chain employs TRBV5-3 and TRBJ1-5; TRBD1 matches 7 bases. TRBV5-3 is marked as an open reading frame, function uncertain. This CDR3 is 17 amino acids long. V was pared by 3 bases and J by 5 bases, with 14 bases of the junction left unmatched. This CDR3 reads CARSSQDRAGFDQPQHF. CDR3 sequence (DNA): TGTGCCAGAAGCTCCCAAGACAGGGCCGGGTTCGATCAGCCCCAGCATTTT.

The chain combines TRBV5-1 with TRBJ2-2; TRBD1 matches at 7 bases. Germline V lookup: CDR1 SGHRS, CDR2 YFSETQ. The CDR3 runs 16 residues. V lost 2 bases, J lost 2 bases, and 6 bases stayed unmatched. The CDR3 protein is CASSFTTGVNTGELFF. In nucleotides, the CDR3 is TGCGCCAGCAGCTTTACTACAGGGGTAAACACCGGGGAGCTGTTTTTT.

The rearrangement links TRBV28 to TRBJ1-2; D gene unclear. CDR3 length equals 12 residues. Germline CDR1 and CDR2: MDHEN and SYDVKM. Trimming left V 5 bases short and J 7 bases short, with 11 bases between. This CDR3 is CASSPRPGGYTF. The CDR3 coding sequence is TGTGCCAGCAGTCCCCGCCCGGGTGGCTACACCTTC.